The 22 T cell receptor beta chains below come from one sample, sequenced in a study of blood T cell repertoires in COVID-19. The repertoire was sequenced with immunoSEQ multiplex PCR; TCRdb's copy has only in-frame clones and lacks some. The sample shows a few hundred thousand clones, around 87% of them seen only once. The sample comprised peripheral blood. The source is a woman aged 50 to 60 with acute or convalescent COVID-19.

The rearrangement links TRBV2 to TRBJ1-2; 7 nucleotides line up with TRBD1. V lost 5 bases, J lost 5 bases, and 8 bases stayed unmatched. The CDR3 is 14 amino acids. The germline V gene encodes CDR1 SNHLY and CDR2 FYNNEI. This CDR3 is CASSPAGTEYGYTF. Written as DNA, the CDR3 is TGTGCCAGCAGTCCAGCCGGGACAGAGTATGGCTACACCTTC.

This clone was recorded only once. The chain uses TRBV9 and TRBJ2-3, with unresolved D. This CDR3 has 15 residues. Germline CDR1 is SGDLS and CDR2 is YYNGEE. V was pared by 0 bases and J by 2 bases, with 10 bases between. The DNA of the CDR3 is TGTGCCAGCAGCGTAGGTCGACTTCTCACAGATACGCAGTATTTT. This sequence encodes CASSVGRLLTDTQYF.

The chain carries TRBV4-1 and TRBJ2-7; 8 bases line up with TRBD2. This CDR3 contains 17 residues. CDR1 is MGHRA, CDR2 YSYEKL, per germline. V was clipped by 0 bases and J by 3 bases; unmatched bases: 10. CDR3 in amino acids: CASSQDGRGAGVYEQYF. The CDR3 DNA reads as TGCGCCAGCAGCCAAGATGGGCGGGGGGCAGGAGTCTACGAGCAGTACTTC.

The chain employs TRBV28 and TRBJ1-2; 8 bases line up with TRBD1. Trimming took 10 bases from V and 4 from J; bases not matched to a gene: 11. Germline V gene sequence: CDR1 MDHEN, CDR2 SYDVKM. The length of the CDR3 is 14 residues. As DNA, the CDR3 is TGTGCCATTGGGGGGGCAGGGGGCTTCTATGGCTACACCTTC. Its protein is CAIGGAGGFYGYTF.

This clone appeared a single time. The rearrangement joins TRBV4-1 to TRBJ2-5; TRBD1 matches 8 bases. Germline V gene data show CDR1 as MGHRA and CDR2 as YSYEKL. The CDR3 totals 15 residues. V trimming: 1 base; J trimming: 5 bases; junction bases outside the gene matches: 6. The CDR3 region is CASSQGAGGTETQYF. CDR3 bases: TGCGCCAGCAGCCAAGGTGCAGGGGGCACGGAGACCCAGTACTTC.

This clone showed up just a few times. The rearrangement joins TRBV5-6 to TRBJ2-7, with D perhaps matching TRBD1 (5 bases). The CDR3 covers 15 residues. V gave up 3 bases and J gave up 7 bases, with 20 bases separating them. Germline values: CDR1 SGHDT, CDR2 YYEEEE. CDR3 sequence: CASSSTVDAYGEQYF. Here the CDR3 DNA reads TGTGCCAGCAGCTCGACAGTTGACGCCTACGGGGAGCAGTACTTC.

This chain uses TRBV4-3 with TRBJ1-2; the match to TRBD1 covers 8 bases. Trimming took 0 bases from V and 7 from J; bases not matched to a gene: 13. Per germline, CDR1 LGHNA and CDR2 YSLEER. This CDR3 is built from 17 residues. The CDR3 loop is CASSQDGGGRTGFGYTF. CDR3 DNA sequence: TGCGCCAGCAGCCAAGATGGGGGGGGAAGGACAGGGTTTGGCTACACCTTC.

The chain carries TRBV5-1 and TRBJ2-1; 8 bases align to TRBD1. Looked up from germline, CDR1 is SGHRS and CDR2 is YFSETQ. This CDR3 has 15 residues. J was trimmed by 9 bases and V by 4 bases; bases with no gene match: 12. Here the CDR3 reads CASSLMGQGATEQFF. In DNA, the CDR3 is TGCGCCAGCAGCCTCATGGGGCAGGGGGCGACTGAGCAGTTCTTC.

The rearrangement uses TRBV9 and TRBJ1-4; D perhaps matches TRBD1 (5 bases). Between the trimmed V and J ends, which lost 3 bases and 0 bases, there was a span of 12 bases. The germline V gene encodes CDR1 SGDLS and CDR2 YYNGEE. The CDR3 contains 16 residues. In DNA form, the CDR3 reads TGTGCCAGCAGCGCGAGGGAGGACACAACTAATGAAAAACTGTTTTTT. Its protein product is CASSAREDTTNEKLFF.

The CDR3 DNA reads TGTGCCAGCAGCCTACTAGCGGGAGGCGACGGGGAGCTGTTTTTT. It encodes CASSLLAGGDGELFF. This chain connects TRBV3-1 (or the pseudogene TRBV3-2) to TRBJ2-2, with TRBD2 identical over 12 bases. This CDR3 contains 15 residues. The J segment lost 7 bases and the V segment lost 4 bases, leaving 4 bases of the junction unmatched. Germline loops: CDR1 LGHDT, CDR2 YNNKEL (reference sequence).

The V call is TRBV7-6, the J call TRBJ2-5, with a tentative D call TRBD2 (6 bases). The CDR3 sequence is 14 residues long. V was clipped by 5 bases and J by 5 bases, with 15 bases between them. Germline CDR1 SGHVS, CDR2 FNYEAQ. CDR3 sequence (DNA): TGTGCCAGCAGCCGATCGTTTAGCGGCGAGACCCAGTACTTC. Translation: CASSRSFSGETQYF.

The rearrangement joins TRBV19 to TRBJ1-5; D gene unclear. This CDR3 is 16 amino acids long. Germline V gene lookup returns CDR1 LNHDA and CDR2 SQIVND (reference sequence). V lost 5 bases to trimming and J lost 4 bases, with 18 bases between them. The DNA of the CDR3 is TGTGCCAGTAGTTTGTACGGGAAACAGCGTAATCAGCCCCAGCATTTT. This sequence encodes CASSLYGKQRNQPQHF. Complete variable domain (other parts from reference TRBV19 and TRBJ1-5): DGGITQSPKYLFRKEGQNVTLSCEQNLNHDAMYWYRQDPGQGLRLIYYSQIVNDFQKGDIAEGYSVSREKKESFPLTVTSAQKNPTAFYLCASSLYGKQRNQPQHFGDGTRLSIL.

The J gene is TRBJ1-2, the V gene TRBV9; D gene unclear. V was shortened by 3 bases and J by 2 bases, with 17 bases between the two germline ends. The CDR3 runs 16 residues. Germline CDR1 and CDR2: SGDLS and YYNGEE. CDR3: CASSATPRGTNYGYTF. In DNA form, the CDR3 reads TGTGCCAGCAGCGCAACGCCCCGGGGTACCAACTATGGCTACACCTTC. The entire variable domain, with the rest obtained from reference TRBV9 and TRBJ1-2, is as follows: DSGVTQTPKHLITATGQRVTLRCSPRSGDLSVYWYQQSLDQGLQFLIQYYNGEERAKGNILERFSAQQFPDLHSELNLSSLELGDSALYFCASSATPRGTNYGYTFGSGTRLTVV.

The genes are TRBV7-2 and TRBJ1-5; D ambiguous. The germline V gene has CDR1 SGHTA and CDR2 FQGNSA. The V end was cut by 0 bases, the J end by 9 bases, with 15 bases between. The CDR3 is 15 residues long. The CDR3 sequence: CASSLAREGRGPQHF. CDR3 DNA sequence: TGTGCCAGCAGCTTAGCGAGGGAGGGAAGAGGGCCCCAGCATTTT. The entire variable domain, with the rest obtained from reference TRBV7-2 and TRBJ1-5, is as follows: GAGVSQSPSNKVTEKGKDVELRCDPISGHTALYWYRQSLGQGLEFLIYFQGNSAPDKSGLPSDRFSAERTGGSVSTLTIQRTQQEDSAVYLCASSLAREGRGPQHFGDGTRLSIL.

The genes are TRBV9 and TRBJ2-2, with TRBD2 matching over 7 bases. V lost 4 bases, J lost 1 base, and 7 bases stayed unmatched. Germline CDR1 and CDR2: SGDLS and YYNGEE. The CDR3 contains 16 residues. Here the CDR3 DNA reads TGTGCCAGCAGCCCGAGAGCGGGATTGAACACCGGGGAGCTGTTTTTT. Its translation: CASSPRAGLNTGELFF.

The count of this clone is one. The junction shows a germline mismatch at one end, possibly a read error. CDR3: CASSLDTSGRISSTDTQYF. The CDR3 DNA is TGTGCTAGCAGCTTGGACACTAGCGGGAGGATCAGTAGCACAGATACGCAGTATTTT. V usage is TRBV7-7 and J usage is TRBJ2-3; 12 bases line up with TRBD2. The CDR3 contains 19 residues. Germline V gene data show CDR1 as SSHAT and CDR2 as FNYEAQ (reference sequence).

The chain links TRBV4-1 to TRBJ2-1, with 8 bases lining up with TRBD2. Trimming at V came to 7 bases and at J to 4 bases, leaving 9 bases not matched to a gene. The germline CDR1 and CDR2 sequences are MGHRA and YSYEKL. This CDR3 contains 15 residues. The CDR3 DNA reads as TGCGCCAGCACCCCCGACGGGAGGGGGTACAATGAGCAGTTCTTC. It yields the protein CASTPDGRGYNEQFF.

The chain combines TRBV30 with TRBJ1-5, with 9 bases fitting TRBD1. Germline CDR1 GTSNPN, CDR2 SVGIG (reference sequence). This CDR3 has 14 residues. V lost 3 bases and J lost 5; bases outside the gene matches: 5. CDR3 protein: CAWSKGTGYQPQHF. As DNA, the CDR3 is TGTGCCTGGAGCAAAGGGACAGGGTATCAGCCCCAGCATTTT.

This clone was recorded only once. The rearrangement joins TRBV7-2 to TRBJ2-5, with 7 bases matching TRBD1. V was pared by 2 bases and J by 2 bases, with 2 bases of the junction left unmatched. This CDR3 region has 14 residues. Germline CDR1 SGHTA, CDR2 FQGNSA. The CDR3 region has the DNA TGTGCCAGCAGCTTAACAGGGGCGCAAGAGACCCAGTACTTC. Its protein product is CASSLTGAQETQYF.

The genes are TRBV19 and TRBJ1-1; D call uncertain. V lost 8 bases to trimming and J lost 2 bases, with 15 bases between them. CDR3 size: 14 residues. From germline, CDR1 is LNHDA and CDR2 SQIVND (reference sequence). In DNA, the CDR3 is TGTGCCAGTCGATATATTGGCGGTAACACTGAAGCTTTCTTT. Its translation is CASRYIGGNTEAFF.

Points on this clone: The sample carries other DNA sequences with the same CDR3. The V and J genes are TRBV24-1 and TRBJ2-1, with 10 bases aligning to TRBD2. Germline CDR1 KGHDR, CDR2 SFDVKD. V lost 3 bases to trimming and J lost 3 bases; unmatched junction nucleotides: 4. This CDR3 spans 16 amino acids. The CDR3 region has the DNA TGTGCCACCAGTGATCCTAGCGGGAGAAGCTACAATGAGCAGTTCTTC. Its protein is CATSDPSGRSYNEQFF.

This clone was counted only a few times. The chain links TRBV5-1 to TRBJ1-6; D uncertain. The CDR3 extends over 14 amino acids. Per the germline V gene, CDR1 is SGHRS and CDR2 is YFSETQ. V was clipped by 0 bases and J by 9 bases, with 10 bases between them. CDR3 region: CASSLAGFSSPLHF. CDR3 bases: TGCGCCAGCAGCTTGGCGGGGTTTAGTTCACCCCTCCACTTT.